A selection of T cell receptor beta chains follows, all from one sample in a study of identical twins. Each CDR3 protein gets one entry after TCRdb re-called the 5' RACE reads with MiXCR. Of roughly 480,000 distinct CDR3 sequences in the sample, approximately 25% were seen once. These same data were also listed under a study on T cells expressing NK-cell markers.

Sequenced sample: CD4+ T cells sorted from blood. All receptors derive from a woman between 18 and 29 years old in good health. Each CDR3 is given with its conserved first and last residue. D genes are given only for firm matches. Size is stated for part of the rows, as once, few or many counts, or as a class when the clone is expanded.

DNA,CDR3,J,V,size,length,D
TGTGCCAGCAGTTACTCGAGGAAGGGGGCATTGGGTGGCTACACCTTC,CASSYSRKGALGGYTF,TRBJ1-2,TRBV6-5,-,16,TRBD1
TGTGCCAGCAGCCAAGGACACCAGACCGGGGAGCTGTTTTTT,CASSQGHQTGELFF,TRBJ2-2,TRBV3-1,-,14,-
TGTGCCAGCAGCCCGCGGGAGAATTCACCCCTCCACTTT,CASSPRENSPLHF,TRBJ1-6,TRBV11-2,-,13,-
TGCAGTGGCCGCTGGAACACCGGGGAGCTGTTTTTT,CSGRWNTGELFF,TRBJ2-2,TRBV20-1,-,12,-
TGCGCCAGCAGCACCCCGTTGGGCGGGGGGTACCAAGAGACCCAGTACTTC,CASSTPLGGGYQETQYF,TRBJ2-5,TRBV5-1,-,17,TRBD2
TGTGCCAGCAGTGACATGGGGATGAACACTGAAGCTTTCTTT,CASSDMGMNTEAFF,TRBJ1-1,TRBV6-1,-,14,-
TGCGCCAGCAGCCCCCTCGGGAGGGGGAATGAGCAGTTCTTC,CASSPLGRGNEQFF,TRBJ2-1,TRBV5-1,-,14,TRBD2
TGTGCCAGCAGCTTAGCACAGGCAGGCTACACCTTC,CASSLAQAGYTF,TRBJ1-2,TRBV7-9,-,12,-
TGCGCCAGCAGCTTGGACGGACAGATATACTATGGCTACACCTTC,CASSLDGQIYYGYTF,TRBJ1-2,TRBV5-1,few,15,-
TGCAGCGTCCCAGTCCCGGACGGAACTGAAGCTTTCTTT,CSVPVPDGTEAFF,TRBJ1-1,TRBV29-1,few,13,-
TGTGCCAGCAGCCTCTACCGACAAGAACGACCTGAAGCTTTCTTT,CASSLYRQERPEAFF,TRBJ1-1,TRBV7-9,-,15,-
TGTGCCAGCAGCCAAGCCCCAGCGGGGGGCACAGATACGCAGTATTTT,CASSQAPAGGTDTQYF,TRBJ2-3,TRBV3-1,-,16,TRBD2
TGCGCCAGCAGCTACCACCCGGGACAAGATGCCTACAATGAGCAGTTCTTC,CASSYHPGQDAYNEQFF,TRBJ2-1,TRBV5-1,few,17,-
TGCAGTGCTAGATCTGGGACTCCACCCTACGAGCAGTACTTC,CSARSGTPPYEQYF,TRBJ2-7,TRBV20-1,few,14,-
TGTGCCAGCAGCTCACACAGGGGACCAAACTATGGCTACACCTTC,CASSSHRGPNYGYTF,TRBJ1-2,TRBV13,-,15,TRBD1
TGTGCCATCAGTGAGCCCTTTCAGGGGGACTATGGCTACACCTTC,CAISEPFQGDYGYTF,TRBJ1-2,TRBV10-3,-,15,TRBD1
TGCAGTGCTAGAGCCGATAGCGGAACCTACAATGAGCAGTTCTTC,CSARADSGTYNEQFF,TRBJ2-1,TRBV20-1,-,15,-
TGCGCCAGCAGTGAGGGGCAGGTGGTTGAGCAGTTCTTC,CASSEGQVVEQFF,TRBJ2-1,TRBV10-2,-,13,-
TGTGCCAGCAGCTTAGAACAGCCGGGTTCAGGAAACACCATATATTTT,CASSLEQPGSGNTIYF,TRBJ1-3,TRBV7-2,-,16,-
TGTGCCAGCAGCTTTGGACAGGGATCCTTTTCCTACGAGCAGTACTTC,CASSFGQGSFSYEQYF,TRBJ2-7,TRBV5-4,once,16,TRBD1
TGTGCCATCAGTGAGTCTCGCCAGGGTAATTCACCCCTCCACTTT,CAISESRQGNSPLHF,TRBJ1-6,TRBV10-3,-,15,-
TGCGCCAGCAGCTTGGAGCGGGACAGCGGTCCTGGAAACACCATATATTTT,CASSLERDSGPGNTIYF,TRBJ1-3,TRBV5-1,-,17,TRBD1
TGTGCCAGCATCGGTAGGGCACTAGCGGGGGACCTCGAGCAGTACTTC,CASIGRALAGDLEQYF,TRBJ2-7,TRBV6-1,-,16,TRBD2
TGCGCCAGCAGCTTAGGCCGGGGGTACACAGATACGCAGTATTTT,CASSLGRGYTDTQYF,TRBJ2-3,TRBV5-1,few,15,-
TGTGCCAGCAGCCAACTCGGCGGGGGGCGCGATACGCAGTATTTT,CASSQLGGGRDTQYF,TRBJ2-3,TRBV3-1,few,15,TRBD2
TGTGCCAGCAGCGCTAGACCTACGAGCTCCTACGAGCAGTACTTC,CASSARPTSSYEQYF,TRBJ2-7,TRBV2,-,15,-
TGCAGTGCTAGAGGAGGGGGCGGCTACACCTTC,CSARGGGGYTF,TRBJ1-2,TRBV20-1,-,11,TRBD1
TGTGCCAGCAGCCCTAGACAGGGGGCAAACACTGAAGCTTTCTTT,CASSPRQGANTEAFF,TRBJ1-1,TRBV12-3/TRBV12-4,-,15,TRBD1
TGTGCCAGTTGGGCAAGGGGCGGGTACGAGCAGTACTTC,CASWARGGYEQYF,TRBJ2-7,TRBV27,-,13,-